Each of the 30 T cell receptor beta chains below was sequenced from the same sample in a study of T cells in localized non-small cell lung cancer. Profiled with immunoSEQ multiplex PCR; TCRdb holds only in-frame clones, not every one. The sample consists of 41,000 or so clones, 88% of them appearing once. Here the sequenced sample was peripheral blood, taken before any cancer treatment. Source of these receptors: an older female donor with stage I squamous cell lung carcinoma.

The chain couples TRBV5-4 to TRBJ2-7; D is unresolved. V lost 2 bases to trimming and J lost 2 bases, with 2 bases between them. The CDR3 is 11 residues long. Germline V CDR1 and CDR2: SGHNT, YYREEE (reference sequence). CDR3 bases: TGTGCCAGCAGCTTAGCCTACGAGCAGTACTTC. This encodes CASSLAYEQYF.

The chain carries TRBV5-6 and TRBJ2-5; a possible D gene is TRBD2 (5 bases). Germline loops: CDR1 SGHDT, CDR2 YYEEEE. This CDR3 is 15 amino acids long. The V end was cut by 2 bases, the J end by 0 bases, with 11 bases between. The CDR3 bases are TGTGCCAGCAGCTTTGATCCGCGGGACCAAGAGACCCAGTACTTC. This codes for CASSFDPRDQETQYF.

The V and J genes are TRBV10-3 and TRBJ2-1, with D perhaps matching TRBD2 (6 bases). Germline V gene data show CDR1 as ENHRY and CDR2 as SYGVKD. This CDR3 is built from 12 residues. The ends were cut back, 8 bases at V and 7 bases at J, with 12 bases in the middle. CDR3 protein: CAIVGSGNEQFF. CDR3 in DNA: TGTGCCATCGTCGGGAGTGGGAATGAGCAGTTCTTC.

This clone turned up a few times. The chain has TRBV5-1 and TRBJ1-1; 8 bases fit TRBD1. Trimming took 0 bases from V and 4 from J; bases not matched to a gene: 2. The CDR3 sequence is 14 residues long. Germline-derived CDR1 and CDR2 are SGHRS and YFSETQ. The CDR3 loop reads CASSLGQGITEAFF. CDR3 bases: TGCGCCAGCAGCTTGGGACAGGGGATCACTGAAGCTTTCTTT.

The chain recombines TRBV18 with TRBJ1-1; 7 bases fit TRBD1. Germline V gene data show CDR1 as KGHSH and CDR2 as LQKENI. The CDR3 is made up of 14 amino acids. V lost 6 bases to trimming and J lost 0 bases; unmatched junction nucleotides: 4. CDR3: CASSPGQLNTEAFF. The CDR3 DNA reads as TGTGCCAGCTCTCCGGGACAGCTGAACACTGAAGCTTTCTTT.

The chain couples TRBV4-3 to TRBJ1-4, with unresolved D. Germline V gene data show CDR1 as LGHNA and CDR2 as YSLEER. With 0 bases removed from V and 8 bases from J, the gap between germline ends came to 13 bases. This CDR3 is 15 amino acids long. The CDR3, as DNA: TGCGCCAGCAGCCAAGATCTTGGGGTCTCCGAAAAACTGTTTTTT. It yields the protein CASSQDLGVSEKLFF.

In its sample, this clone was seen a few times. The chain couples TRBV11-2 to TRBJ1-2; D uncertain. Trimming stripped 2 bases from V and 6 bases from J, with 13 bases between. This CDR3 has 14 residues. Germline V CDR1 and CDR2: SGHAT, FQNNGV. CDR3 coding DNA: TGTGCCAGCAGCTTAAGCAACGGCCGGGATGGCTACACCTTC. Translation gives CASSLSNGRDGYTF.

The chain uses TRBV21-1 and TRBJ1-4. TRBV21-1 represents a pseudogene. The CDR3 extends over 16 amino acids. The chain's CDR3 is CASSKVPRRTNEKLFF. CDR3 DNA: TGTGCCAGCAGCAAAGTACCCCGACGGACTAATGAAAAACTGTTTTTT.

The chain has TRBV27 and TRBJ1-1; D gene ambiguous. Between the trimmed V and J ends, which lost 7 bases and 0 bases, there was a span of 12 bases. Looked up from germline, CDR1 is MNHEY and CDR2 is SMNVEV (reference sequence). This CDR3 has 14 amino acids. DNA of the CDR3: TGTGCCAGCAAACGGACGGGGATGAACACTGAAGCTTTCTTT. Its translation is CASKRTGMNTEAFF.

The V call is TRBV5-6, the J call TRBJ1-2; D unclear. The CDR3 is 15 amino acids. Germline assignment: CDR1 SGHDT and CDR2 YYEEEE. The ends were cut back, 0 bases at V and 8 bases at J, with 17 bases in the middle. CDR3 in DNA: TGTGCCAGCAGCTTGGCCCCCGCGGAGGGCAGAGGCTACACCTTC. Translation: CASSLAPAEGRGYTF.

Only one count was recorded for this clone. This chain links TRBV4-1 with TRBJ2-7; 10 nucleotides align to TRBD1. V shed 1 base and J 4 bases; nucleotides not matched to a gene: 4. The CDR3 has 15 residues. CDR1 is MGHRA, CDR2 YSYEKL, per germline. CDR3 coding DNA: TGCGCCAGCAGCCAAGTGGGACAGGGGTTATACGAGCAGTACTTC. It encodes CASSQVGQGLYEQYF.

The rearrangement links TRBV6-5 to TRBJ1-2; 9 nucleotides line up with TRBD1. J lost 7 bases, V lost 2 bases, and 8 bases had no gene match. Looked up from germline, CDR1 is MNHEY and CDR2 is SVGAGI. The CDR3 extends over 15 amino acids. The CDR3 protein is CASSYPGQGLRGYTF. The CDR3 nucleotides are TGTGCCAGCAGTTACCCGGGACAGGGCTTGCGTGGCTACACCTTC.

The chain has TRBV7-3 and TRBJ2-1; 8 nucleotides line up with TRBD1. The CDR3 length is 16 residues. Germline V gene data show CDR1 as SGHTA and CDR2 as FQGTGA. J was trimmed by 6 bases and V by 3 bases; bases with no gene match: 10. This CDR3 is CASSLGRGPQLNEQFF. CDR3 nucleotides: TGTGCCAGCAGCTTGGGCAGGGGGCCTCAGCTCAATGAGCAGTTCTTC.

The V gene is TRBV30, the J gene TRBJ2-3; TRBD1 is a possible D gene (5 bases). Germline-derived CDR1 and CDR2 are GTSNPN and SVGIG (reference sequence). This CDR3 has 13 residues. Trimming removed 5 bases at V and 4 bases at J, with 13 bases between. The CDR3 protein is CAWGVKGPDTQYF. CDR3 in DNA: TGTGCCTGGGGGGTGAAGGGGCCAGATACGCAGTATTTT.

The V and J genes are TRBV30 and TRBJ1-4, with a tentative D call TRBD1 (6 bases). V dropped 3 bases and J dropped 5 bases, with 10 bases sitting between them. The germline gives CDR1 GTSNPN, CDR2 SVGIG (reference sequence). The CDR3 has 13 residues. The CDR3 nucleotides are TGTGCCTGGAGGGAGGGGGAAAATGAAAAACTGTTTTTT. This gives the protein CAWREGENEKLFF.

The rearrangement joins TRBV14 to TRBJ1-2, with a weak D call TRBD1 (5 bases). The CDR3 extends over 16 amino acids. Trimming pared 2 bases from V and 4 bases from J, leaving 17 bases between. Germline assignment: CDR1 SGHDN and CDR2 FVKESK. CDR3 nucleotide sequence: TGTGCCAGCAGCCAACATAGGCTGGGGGGATCCTATGGCTACACCTTC. Amino acid sequence: CASSQHRLGGSYGYTF. Combining the CDR3 with reference TRBV14 and TRBJ1-2 gives the whole variable domain EAGVTQFPSHSVIEKGQTVTLRCDPISGHDNLYWYRRVMGKEIKFLLHFVKESKQDESGMPNNRFLAERTGGTYSTLKVQPAELEDSGVYFCASSQHRLGGSYGYTFGSGTRLTVV.

The V gene is TRBV7-2, the J gene TRBJ1-3; D is undetermined. With 1 base removed from V and 4 bases from J, the gap between germline ends came to 11 bases. CDR1 is SGHTA, CDR2 FQGNSA, per germline. The CDR3 is 15 amino acids. CDR3 protein: CASSLEGIPGNTIYF. CDR3 nucleotide sequence: TGTGCCAGCAGCTTAGAAGGGATCCCAGGAAACACCATATATTTT.

The chain couples TRBV5-1 to TRBJ2-5, with 7 bases identical to TRBD1. The germline V gene encodes CDR1 SGHRS and CDR2 YFSETQ. This CDR3 region has 14 residues. After removal of 4 bases from V and 1 base from J, the junction contained 4 bases not matched to a gene. This chain's CDR3 is CASSGTEVQETQYF. Written as DNA, the CDR3 is TGCGCCAGCAGCGGGACAGAGGTCCAAGAGACCCAGTACTTC.

The chain has TRBV4-3 and TRBJ1-6, with 9 bases that match TRBD1. The CDR3 is 16 amino acids. Germline V gene data show CDR1 as LGHNA and CDR2 as YSLEER. Trimming at V came to 3 bases and at J to 4 bases, leaving 4 bases not matched to a gene. The CDR3 reads CASSHGTGIYNSPLHF. In DNA, the CDR3 is TGCGCCAGCAGCCACGGGACAGGGATTTATAATTCACCCCTCCACTTT.

As for this clone: The junction does not match germline at one end; this may be a read error. The chain couples TRBV4-3 to TRBJ2-7, with 9 nucleotides matching TRBD2. The CDR3 is made up of 15 amino acids. In germline, CDR1 is LGHNA, CDR2 YSLEER. CDR3 in DNA: TGCGCCGGCAGCCAAGCGAGCGGGAGGCTGGGCGAGCAGTACTTC. Protein product: CAGSQASGRLGEQYF.

This sequence joins TRBV4-1 and TRBJ2-1; 9 nucleotides line up with TRBD1. From germline, CDR1 is MGHRA and CDR2 YSYEKL. The CDR3 loop spans 15 amino acids. Trimming removed 6 bases from V and 6 bases from J; junction bases left unmatched: 9. The CDR3 DNA is TGCGCCAGCAGTCCCCGGGACAGGGAAGGCAATGAGCAGTTCTTC. Translation: CASSPRDREGNEQFF.

The chain is built from TRBV2 and TRBJ2-7; D is unclear. Germline V CDR1 and CDR2: SNHLY, FYNNEI. Trimming shortened V by 5 bases and J by 6 bases, and 11 bases separated the two germline ends. The CDR3 length is 12 residues. The DNA of the CDR3 is TGTGCCAGCAGTATCTCCCGGCGCGAGCAGTACTTC. Its translation is CASSISRREQYF.

The chain couples TRBV18 to TRBJ2-5; 11 bases match TRBD2. The germline V gene has CDR1 KGHSH and CDR2 LQKENI. This CDR3 is built from 18 residues. The J segment lost 4 bases and the V segment lost 6 bases, leaving 16 bases of the junction unmatched. The CDR3: CASSQTLLAGEEAETQYF. CDR3 nucleotide sequence: TGTGCCAGCTCCCAGACACTACTAGCGGGAGAGGAGGCAGAGACCCAGTACTTC.

This chain connects TRBV6-1 to TRBJ2-6; unclear D gene. The CDR3 length is 15 residues. Germline CDR1 is MNHNS and CDR2 is SASEGT. V lost 1 base and J 0 bases, leaving 4 bases between the germline ends. The CDR3 sequence: CASSEVGSGANVLTF. CDR3 nucleotides: TGTGCCAGCAGTGAAGTGGGCTCTGGGGCCAACGTCCTGACTTTC.

This chain uses TRBV7-2 with TRBJ2-3, with D unresolved. V was trimmed by 5 bases and J by 1 base, leaving 4 bases between them. This CDR3 comprises 12 residues. CDR1 SGHTA and CDR2 FQGNSA come from the germline V gene. CDR3 protein: CASSVRTDTQYF. The CDR3 region has the DNA TGTGCCAGCAGCGTACGCACAGATACGCAGTATTTT.

This clone was detected once. This chain uses TRBV9 with TRBJ2-5; 10 bases map to TRBD1. Germline CDR1 is SGDLS and CDR2 is YYNGEE. The CDR3 contains 16 residues. Losses at the gene ends were 2 bases for V and 2 bases for J; bases not matched to a gene: 6. CDR3 DNA sequence: TGTGCCAGCAGCGTCCGGGACAGGGGTTTTCAAGAGACCCAGTACTTC. It is translated as CASSVRDRGFQETQYF.

The rearrangement uses TRBV6-6 and TRBJ1-2; D ambiguous. The CDR3 spans 15 residues. V was pared by 2 bases and J by 4 bases, with 14 bases between. CDR1 and CDR2 from the germline V gene are MNHNY and SVGAGI (reference sequence). CDR3 loop: CASSYDGVGSYGYTF. The CDR3 DNA follows: TGTGCCAGCAGTTACGACGGGGTAGGCTCCTATGGCTACACCTTC.

This clone was detected only a few times. The V gene is TRBV30, the J gene TRBJ1-1; unclear D gene. Trimming shortened V by 3 bases and J by 6 bases, and 8 bases separated the two germline ends. The CDR3 covers 11 residues. Germline CDR1 GTSNPN, CDR2 SVGIG (reference sequence). CDR3 residues: CAWSLRSEAFF. In nucleotides, the CDR3 is TGTGCCTGGAGCCTCAGATCTGAAGCTTTCTTT. The complete variable domain, with remaining parts taken from reference TRBV30 and TRBJ1-1, reads SQTIHQWPATLVQPVGSPLSLECTVEGTSNPNLYWYRQAAGRGLQLLFYSVGIGQISSEVPQNLSASRPQDRQFILSSKKLLLSDSGFYLCAWSLRSEAFFGQGTRLTVV.

The chain uses TRBV30 and TRBJ2-1; perhaps TRBD2 as D (6 bases). Trimming shortened V by 0 bases and J by 5 bases, and 11 bases separated the two germline ends. The CDR3 has 14 residues. Germline loops: CDR1 GTSNPN, CDR2 SVGIG (reference sequence). The CDR3 sequence is CAWSVGSGDNEQFF. CDR3 nucleotide sequence: TGTGCCTGGAGTGTAGGTAGCGGAGACAATGAGCAGTTCTTC.

This CDR3 is CASSQGTYNEQFF. In DNA, the CDR3 is TGTGCCAGCAGCCAGGGGACCTACAATGAGCAGTTCTTC. The gene calls are TRBV11-1 and TRBJ2-1; weak D call: TRBD1 (6 bases). Deletions cut 5 bases from V and 2 bases from J, with 7 bases between. Germline V gene data show CDR1 as SGHAT and CDR2 as FQDESV (reference sequence). CDR3 size: 13 residues.